A selection of T cell receptor beta chains follows, all from one sample in a study of CD8 T cells in ankylosing spondylitis. TCRdb processed the 5' RACE reads anew with MiXCR; each CDR3 protein has one entry. Of 35,000 to 50,000 distinct CDR3 sequences listed, around 3.8% are singletons. Sequences were obtained from blood, either unsorted or a sorted T cell fraction (not recorded which). The receptors come from a female donor with ankylosing spondylitis or in good health (not recorded which). CDR3s include the opening cysteine and the closing phenylalanine or tryptophan. Fields, in order: CDR3 DNA, CDR3 protein, clone size, D gene, J gene, V gene. D genes are given only for firm matches. Each size is once, few or many counts, or a class when the clone is expanded.

TGTGCCAGCAGCCTCTTGACAGGTCGGACTGGGGCCAACGTCCTGACTTTC CASSLLTGRTGANVLTF many . TRBJ2-6 TRBV9
TGTGCCAGCAGCGTAACAGGGTACTATGGCTACACCTTC CASSVTGYYGYTF many . TRBJ1-2 TRBV9
TGTGCCAGCAGCGTGCAAGGACAGGGGAGGACTGAAGCTTTCTTT CASSVQGQGRTEAFF many TRBD1 TRBJ1-1 TRBV9
TGTGCCAGCAGCGCCTCGATCAGTGACACTGAAGCTTTCTTT CASSASISDTEAFF many . TRBJ1-1 TRBV9
TGTGCCAGCAGCCCATGGGACAGGGGGAACACTGAAGCTTTCTTT CASSPWDRGNTEAFF many TRBD1 TRBJ1-1 TRBV9
TGTGCCAGCAGTTTAAATACAGGGAGCTCTGGAAACACCATATATTTT CASSLNTGSSGNTIYF many . TRBJ1-3 TRBV9
TGTGCCAGCACCGCCCGTCTCGAGGGCGATGAAGCTTTCTTT CASTARLEGDEAFF many . TRBJ1-1 TRBV9
TGTGCCAGCAGCGTAGGCTCGGGTCAGCCCCAGCATTTT CASSVGSGQPQHF many . TRBJ1-5 TRBV9
TGTGCCAGCAGCGTCGACTCTGGGGCCGGGAGCTATGGCTACACCTTC CASSVDSGAGSYGYTF many . TRBJ1-2 TRBV9
TGTGCCAGCACCTCAGGGGCCGGGTACACCGGGGAGCTGTTTTTT CASTSGAGYTGELFF many . TRBJ2-2 TRBV9
TGTGCCAGCGCTCTAGGGTACTCTGGGGCCAACGTCCTGACTTTC CASALGYSGANVLTF many . TRBJ2-6 TRBV9
TGTGCCAGCAGCCCTAACGAGGGGGTGGTCTACGAGCAGTACTTC CASSPNEGVVYEQYF many . TRBJ2-7 TRBV9
TGTGCCAGCACCGCGGGGGCGGCCCCCAGGGATACGCAGTATTTT CASTAGAAPRDTQYF many . TRBJ2-3 TRBV9
TGTGCCAGCAGCGTAGGAATCGGACTAGCGGCACCCACAGATACGCAGTATTTT CASSVGIGLAAPTDTQYF few TRBD2 TRBJ2-3 TRBV9
TGTGCCAGCAGCGGTACGGGGGCGGTGAACACTGAAGCTTTCTTT CASSGTGAVNTEAFF many . TRBJ1-1 TRBV9
TGTGGGGCCAGTGATTTGCTTACTATTTCAGGATCAGGTGGGTTGAACACTGAAGCTTTCTTT CGASDLLTISGSGGLNTEAFF many . TRBJ1-1 TRBV24-1
TGTGCCAGCAGCGTAGTAGCGGCAGATGAAAAACTGTTTTTT CASSVVAADEKLFF many . TRBJ1-4 TRBV9